This T cell receptor (beta chain) was sequenced during a study of control samples from healthy donors and cancer patients. Only in-frame clones appear in the TCRdb table, and some are missing; sequencing was by immunoSEQ multiplex PCR. The top ten clones hold 6.5% of a sample with 100,000 to 120,000 clones, just under 85% of them seen once. With 4 bases removed from V and 4 bases from J, the gap between germline ends came to 10 bases. The CDR3 spans 13 residues. The germline V gene encodes CDR1 GTSNPN and CDR2 SVGIG (reference sequence). The chain uses TRBV30 and TRBJ1-4; no clear D. The sample was blood. This clonotype originated in a man aged 18 to 29 in good health. The CDR3 nucleotides are TGTGCCTGGAACGGGGATTTTAATGAAAAACTGTTTTTT. Residues: CAWNGDFNEKLFF.